The next 22 T cell receptor beta chains were all read from a single sample in a study of T cell repertoires in cytomegalovirus infection. Antigens for these TCRs are unknown. TCRdb recomputed calls from the reads with MiXCR, one row per CDR3 protein. The table has tens of thousands of distinct CDR3 sequences, roughly a quarter seen once. The sample was CD8+ T cells from cultured PBMCs, taken from culture after CMV antigen stimulation. Source of these receptors: a human donor in good health (CMV status not recorded). Some clones in this sample may be carry-over from other donors' samples.

This clonotype showed up just a few times. The J gene is TRBJ2-7, the V gene TRBV30; D could derive from TRBD1 or TRBD2 (6 bases each). CDR1 is GTSNPN and CDR2 is SVGIG in the germline V gene (reference sequence). V lost 3 bases to trimming and J lost 6 bases, with 12 bases between them. This CDR3 contains 12 residues. For the CDR3, the DNA is TGTGCCTGGAGCCTAGGGGGGAGCGAGCAGTACTTC. Its translation is CAWSLGGSEQYF.

This clonotype has just a few counts. The gene calls are TRBV18 and TRBJ1-4; D is unresolved. Germline CDR1 reads KGHSH; CDR2 reads LQKENI. V lost 0 bases, J lost 11 bases, and 13 bases lay in between. The CDR3 is 14 amino acids. CDR3 protein: CASSPPRGNPKLFF. CDR3 DNA sequence: TGTGCCAGCTCACCACCACGCGGGAATCCTAAACTGTTTTTT.

V usage is TRBV2 and J usage is TRBJ2-2; the D is unclear. There are 11 residues in the CDR3. Deletions cut 7 bases from V and 3 bases from J, with 3 bases between. Germline V gene lookup returns CDR1 SNHLY and CDR2 FYNNEI. The CDR3, as DNA: TGTGCCAGCACCTACACCGGGGAGCTGTTTTTT. Protein sequence: CASTYTGELFF.

This clonotype showed up just a few times. V usage is TRBV6-2 or TRBV6-3 and J usage is TRBJ1-1, with D maybe TRBD1 (6 bases). V was clipped by 8 bases and J by 4 bases, with 11 bases between them. The CDR3 contains 12 residues. CDR1 and CDR2 (germline): MNHEY, SVGEGT. The CDR3 loop reads CASGYRVTEAFF. The CDR3 DNA reads as TGTGCCAGCGGGTACAGGGTCACTGAAGCTTTCTTT.

This clonotype was counted many times. The V gene is TRBV4-3, the J gene TRBJ2-1; TRBD2 matches 7 bases. CDR1 is LGHNA and CDR2 is YSLEER in the germline V gene. The CDR3 covers 14 residues. Trimming removed 4 bases from V and 4 bases from J; junction bases left unmatched: 4. The CDR3 reads CASSPGLTYNEQFF. The CDR3 DNA is TGCGCCAGCAGCCCGGGACTAACGTACAATGAGCAGTTCTTC.

This chain uses TRBV5-1 with TRBJ2-3; D call uncertain. V lost 5 bases and J lost 1, with 8 bases in between. CDR3 size: 13 residues. Germline CDR1 is SGHRS and CDR2 is YFSETQ. CDR3 amino acids: CASRPSGTDTQYF. The DNA of the CDR3 is TGCGCCAGCAGGCCTTCGGGCACAGATACGCAGTATTTT.

This clonotype was picked up many times. The chain links TRBV20-1 to TRBJ2-7; no clear D. Germline lookup yields CDR1 DFQATT and CDR2 SNEGSKA (reference sequence). The CDR3 extends over 14 amino acids. The V and J ends lost 4 bases and 3 bases respectively, with 16 bases between them. For the CDR3, the DNA is TGCAGTGCTAATGACGGTCCTAAAGGCTACGAGCAGTACTTC. This gives the protein CSANDGPKGYEQYF.

The chain combines TRBV7-2 with TRBJ1-2, with D uncertain. This CDR3 is built from 13 residues. The V gene's germline CDR1 is SGHTA and CDR2 FQGNSA. Trimming shortened V by 5 bases and J by 2 bases, and 9 bases separated the two germline ends. The CDR3, as DNA: TGTGCCAGCAGCACACCGGACAACTATGGCTACACCTTC. This gives the protein CASSTPDNYGYTF.

This clonotype has a count of ten or more. This chain connects TRBV7-6 to TRBJ1-5, with a possible D match to TRBD1 (6 bases). This CDR3 spans 16 amino acids. V was trimmed by 0 bases and J by 0 bases, leaving 9 bases between them. Per germline, CDR1 SGHVS and CDR2 FNYEAQ. This chain's CDR3 is CASSLATGFSNQPQHF. CDR3 sequence (DNA): TGTGCCAGCAGCTTAGCAACAGGGTTTAGCAATCAGCCCCAGCATTTT.

This clonotype occurred once. A much bigger clone sits one base away, suggesting this may be a read error. The V and J genes are TRBV7-6 and TRBJ2-7, with D possibly matching TRBD2 (6 bases). The CDR3 length is 15 residues. Between the trimmed V and J ends, which lost 5 bases and 0 bases, there was a span of 14 bases. Germline CDR1 is SGHVS and CDR2 is FNYEAQ. The chain's CDR3 is CASSVQRGSSYEQYF. CDR3 coding DNA: TGTGCCAGCAGCGTCCAACGGGGGAGCTCCTACGAGCAGTACTTC.

This clonotype has a handful of counts. No DNA is shown, since the ends of the CDR3 on it are uncertain; the CDR3 is the one TCRdb lists. CDR3 residues: CASSSSNRATNEKLFF. V is TRBV6-2 or TRBV6-3 and J is TRBJ1-4; the table's D call, TRBD1, has no DNA check behind it. Germline CDR1 and CDR2: MNHEY and SVGEGT. 16 amino acids form the CDR3, both terminal residues included.

This clonotype has at least ten counts. The chain couples TRBV7-9 to TRBJ2-3; possible D gene TRBD1, 6 bases. V dropped 5 bases and J dropped 1 base, with 16 bases sitting between them. This CDR3 comprises 16 residues. Per the germline V gene, CDR1 is SEHNR and CDR2 is FQNEAQ (reference sequence). CDR3 protein: CASSTRAGARTDTQYF. The CDR3 DNA reads TGTGCCAGCAGCACCCGAGCAGGGGCCCGCACAGATACGCAGTATTTT.

The CDR3 nucleotides are TGTGCCAGTAGTATAACCCTGGTTGGGCAGGACTTGACTGAAGCTTTCTTT. Translated, it gives CASSITLVGQDLTEAFF. This chain joins TRBV19 and TRBJ1-1; D is undetermined. The CDR3 runs 17 residues. Germline V gives CDR1 LNHDA, CDR2 SQIVND (reference sequence). V was clipped by 2 bases and J by 5 bases, with 21 bases between them.

The chain couples TRBV11-3 to TRBJ2-7; weak D call: TRBD1 (5 bases). Looked up from germline, CDR1 is SGHNT and CDR2 is YENEEA. The length of the CDR3 is 15 residues. Trimming removed 5 bases at V and 0 bases at J, with 14 bases between. This CDR3 reads CASSAPGALSYEQYF. The CDR3 bases are TGTGCCAGCAGCGCCCCTGGGGCCCTCTCCTACGAGCAGTACTTC.

The rearrangement joins TRBV30 to TRBJ2-7; no clear D. Trimming stripped 1 base from V and 12 bases from J, with 10 bases between. The CDR3 runs 10 residues. CDR1 and CDR2 (germline): GTSNPN, SVGIG (reference sequence). The CDR3 here is CAWSEDIWYF. CDR3 nucleotides: TGTGCCTGGAGTGAGGATATTTGGTACTTC.

The chain joins TRBV18 to TRBJ2-1; perhaps TRBD2 as D (5 bases). The CDR3 spans 15 residues. Germline loops: CDR1 KGHSH, CDR2 LQKENI. V lost 0 bases, J lost 8 bases, and 14 bases lay in between. CDR3 sequence: CASSPPLPGVYEQFF. The CDR3 bases are TGTGCCAGCTCACCACCCCTACCCGGGGTATATGAGCAGTTCTTC.

This chain links TRBV2 with TRBJ2-3; D is tentatively TRBD1 or TRBD2 (5 bases each). This CDR3 has 14 amino acids. The V and J ends lost 2 bases and 6 bases respectively, with 12 bases between them. CDR1 and CDR2 from the germline V gene are SNHLY and FYNNEI. The DNA for the CDR3 is TGTGCCAGCAGTGAACTTGGGGGTGGCGATACGCAGTATTTT. Translated, it gives CASSELGGGDTQYF.

This clonotype appeared many times. The chain links TRBV11-2 to TRBJ1-5; D perhaps matches TRBD1 (5 bases). V lost 1 base, J lost 2 bases, and 9 bases lay in between. The CDR3 runs 15 residues. Per the germline V gene, CDR1 is SGHAT and CDR2 is FQNNGV. CDR3 coding DNA: TGTGCCAGCAGCTTAGCAGGGCAGGGCAATCAGCCCCAGCATTTT. Amino acid sequence: CASSLAGQGNQPQHF. Full variable domain (outside the CDR3, taken from reference TRBV11-2 and TRBJ1-5): EAGVAQSPRYKIIEKRQSVAFWCNPISGHATLYWYQQILGQGPKLLIQFQNNGVVDDSQLPKDRFSAERLKGVDSTLKIQPAKLEDSAVYLCASSLAGQGNQPQHFGDGTRLSIL.

In this sample, this clonotype turned up many times. The genes are TRBV6-1 and TRBJ1-5; D is perhaps TRBD1 (5 bases). V lost 6 bases and J lost 0, with 12 bases in between. Germline V gives CDR1 MNHNS, CDR2 SASEGT. This CDR3 has 15 amino acids. The CDR3 spells CASRVVDNSNQPQHF. In DNA form, the CDR3 reads TGTGCCAGCAGGGTTGTGGACAATAGCAATCAGCCCCAGCATTTT.

This clonotype was seen a few times. CDR3 residues: CASSQLSGSYEQYF. DNA of the CDR3: TGTGCCAGCAGCCAATTGAGCGGGTCCTACGAGCAGTACTTC. This chain joins TRBV4-2 and TRBJ2-7, with D maybe TRBD2 (6 bases). CDR3 length: 14 amino acids. The germline CDR1 and CDR2 sequences are LGHNA and YNFKEQ. V was pared by 2 bases and J by 1 base, with 9 bases between.

This clonotype came up a few times. This chain joins TRBV4-3 and TRBJ2-4, with a possible D match to TRBD2 (6 bases). V was trimmed by 0 bases and J by 0 bases, leaving 12 bases between them. Germline CDR1 and CDR2: LGHNA and YSLEER. This CDR3 is 17 amino acids long. Here the CDR3 reads CASSQDQSSGAKNIQYF. In DNA form, the CDR3 reads TGCGCCAGCAGCCAAGATCAGAGTAGCGGAGCCAAAAACATTCAGTACTTC.

This clonotype was observed a handful of times. This rearrangement joins TRBV4-3 to TRBJ2-2; possible D gene TRBD1, 5 bases. The V gene's germline CDR1 is LGHNA and CDR2 YSLEER. CDR3 length: 16 amino acids. V dropped 1 base and J dropped 5 bases, with 14 bases sitting between them. The CDR3 nucleotides are TGCGCCAGCAGCCAAGGGACGCCAGGGCAAACCGGGGAGCTGTTTTTT. Translation: CASSQGTPGQTGELFF.